The rows below give T cell receptor beta chains drawn from one sample of a study of shared clonotypes between healthy human individuals. The data were produced by immunoSEQ multiplex PCR, yet TCRdb's version contains in-frame clones alone and is incomplete. This sample has roughly 450,000 clones, with 70% to 80% found just once. The sequenced sample consisted of PBMCs. The receptors stem from a middle-aged woman in good health. Some clones in this sample may be carry-over from other donors' samples. Both conserved end residues are part of each CDR3. A D gene is named only where the DNA matches it firmly. Rows may omit the clone size; those that give it use once, few, many or a size class.

TGTGCCATCAGTGAGTCAGTGGGGACTAGCGGAAATGAGCAGTTCTTC	CAISESVGTSGNEQFF	TRBJ2-1	TRBV10-3	TRBD2	.
TGCAGCGTCTCCCTCGTCACTGGGGCCAACGTCCTGACTTTC	CSVSLVTGANVLTF	TRBJ2-6	TRBV29-1	.	.
TGTGCCAGCAGCAAGATGGGAGGTAGCACAGATACGCAGTATTTT	CASSKMGGSTDTQYF	TRBJ2-3	TRBV6-4	.	.
TGTGCCAGCAGTGACTCCACCGGGGAGCTGTTTTTT	CASSDSTGELFF	TRBJ2-2	TRBV2	.	.
TGTGCCATCACCCGAAAGGCTGGCGGCGGCGACTCCTACGAGCAGTACTTC	CAITRKAGGGDSYEQYF	TRBJ2-7	TRBV10-3	.	.
TGTGCCAGCATGACAGGGATGAAAAAACTGTTTTTT	CASMTGMKKLFF	TRBJ1-4	TRBV28	TRBD1	.
TGTGCCAGCAGCCCCCTAGCGGGATTTGAGACCCAGTACTTC	CASSPLAGFETQYF	TRBJ2-5	TRBV11-1	TRBD2	.
TGTGCCAGCAGCCTTACAGGGGGAAGGGTGATTAACTATGGCTACACCTTC	CASSLTGGRVINYGYTF	TRBJ1-2	TRBV5-5	TRBD1	.
TGTGCCAGCAGCTGGCGGGGGGCCGTCGACGAGCAGTACTTC	CASSWRGAVDEQYF	TRBJ2-7	TRBV5-4	TRBD2	few
TGTGCCTGGAACCGGGACAGGGTCGATGAGCAGTTCTTC	CAWNRDRVDEQFF	TRBJ2-1	TRBV30	TRBD1	.
TGTGCCAGCAGCTTAAGCGGGAGCGCTCTTGACGAGCAGTACTTC	CASSLSGSALDEQYF	TRBJ2-7	TRBV7-8	TRBD2	.
TGTGCCAGCAGCCAAGATTGGCGGGGGGGAGAGACCCAGTACTTC	CASSQDWRGGETQYF	TRBJ2-5	TRBV4-2	TRBD2	.
TGTGCCAGCTCACCACACCCTCCGGGACAGGGGGGGATATGGCAGTATTTT	CASSPHPPGQGGIWQYF	TRBJ2-3	TRBV18	TRBD1	few
TGTGCCAGCAGTGCAACGTCCCTGGGCGGTGAAAAACTGTTTTTT	CASSATSLGGEKLFF	TRBJ1-4	TRBV2	.	.
TGTGCCAGCAGCCAATATGTGGGGGATGAGCAGTTCTTC	CASSQYVGDEQFF	TRBJ2-1	TRBV9	.	.
TGTGCCCGAGGGTTTCAAGAGACCCAGTACTTC	CARGFQETQYF	TRBJ2-5	TRBV30	.	.
TGTGCCTGGAGTGGGGACAGGGGCAATCAGCCCCAGCATTTT	CAWSGDRGNQPQHF	TRBJ1-5	TRBV30	TRBD1	.
TGCAGCGTTGAAGGTTCGGGAAAACTGTTTTTT	CSVEGSGKLFF	TRBJ1-4	TRBV29-1	.	.
TGTGCCAGCAGTACCGCAGATACGCAGTATTTT	CASSTADTQYF	TRBJ2-3	TRBV7-8	.	.
TGTGCCAGCAGCTACCCGGGACAGGGCCAAGAGACCCAGTACTTC	CASSYPGQGQETQYF	TRBJ2-5	TRBV7-6	TRBD1	.
TGTGCCAGCAGCTTACCCGGGTCACTGGGGGAGACCCAGTACTTC	CASSLPGSLGETQYF	TRBJ2-5	TRBV7-2	.	.
TGTGCCAGCAGCCCAAACCTGGCTAGCGGGAGGGTCGGCAATGAGCAGTTCTTC	CASSPNLASGRVGNEQFF	TRBJ2-1	TRBV28	TRBD2	.
TGCAGCGGGGGCGGGACACAAGCTTACAATGAGCAGTTCTTC	CSGGGTQAYNEQFF	TRBJ2-1	TRBV29-1	.	.
TGCGCCAGCAGCCCGACAGGGGAGGGCTACACCTTC	CASSPTGEGYTF	TRBJ1-2	TRBV4-1	TRBD1	once
TGTGCCAGCCGCGACCGCGCGGGAGGTCTTGAGCAGTTCTTC	CASRDRAGGLEQFF	TRBJ2-1	TRBV7-2	TRBD2	.
TGTGCCTGGTACACAGGTACTAACTATGGCTACACCTTC	CAWYTGTNYGYTF	TRBJ1-2	TRBV30	.	.
TGTGCCAGTAGTTCCCGACTGGACTCCTACGAGCAGTACTTC	CASSSRLDSYEQYF	TRBJ2-7	TRBV19	.	.
TGTGCCAGCAGTGACTCAGCGGGAGGGCCCGGGGAGCTGTTTTTT	CASSDSAGGPGELFF	TRBJ2-2	TRBV6-4	TRBD2	.
TGTGCCAGCAGCTTTTCCTTGGGCACCGGGGAGCTGTTTTTT	CASSFSLGTGELFF	TRBJ2-2	TRBV11-2	.	few
TGTGCCAGTAGTAGGCTAGATGGCAATGAGCAGTTCTTC	CASSRLDGNEQFF	TRBJ2-1	TRBV19	.	.
TGCAGCGTTGGAGAGGGGGCCCTTAGCTCCTACGAGCAGTACTTC	CSVGEGALSSYEQYF	TRBJ2-7	TRBV29-1	TRBD1	.
TGTGCCAGCTCACCAAATGGACAGGATAACTATGGCTACACCTTC	CASSPNGQDNYGYTF	TRBJ1-2	TRBV18	TRBD1	.
TGTGCCAGCAGTGACGGACGGACCCCTAATGAAAAACTGTTTTTT	CASSDGRTPNEKLFF	TRBJ1-4	TRBV6-1	.	few
TGCGCCAGCAGTGGTGGCAGCCCGAGCACCGGGGAGCTGTTTTTT	CASSGGSPSTGELFF	TRBJ2-2	TRBV10-1	.	.
TGTGCCAGCAGCGTACTTGCTAGCGGGAGGACCGGGGAGCTGTTTTTT	CASSVLASGRTGELFF	TRBJ2-2	TRBV9	TRBD2	.
TGTGCCAGCAGCCCCGGGAGAGCCACAGATACGCAGTATTTT	CASSPGRATDTQYF	TRBJ2-3	TRBV7-3	.	.
TGTGCCAGCAGCGAGATGTCAGGGGAATCCTACGAGCAGTACTTC	CASSEMSGESYEQYF	TRBJ2-7	TRBV5-6	.	.
TGTGCCAGCAGAACCAGCGGGTCCGACGAGCAGTACTTC	CASRTSGSDEQYF	TRBJ2-7	TRBV6-1	.	.
TGTGCCAGCAGCGTAGTTGGGTCCACCGGGGAGCTGTTTTTT	CASSVVGSTGELFF	TRBJ2-2	TRBV9	.	.
TGTGCCAGCAGCCCTACAGGGGGCTCTAATGAAAAACTGTTTTTT	CASSPTGGSNEKLFF	TRBJ1-4	TRBV7-2	TRBD1	.
TGTGCCAGCAGCCAGAACAGGGGGAGGAACACTGAAGCTTTCTTT	CASSQNRGRNTEAFF	TRBJ1-1	TRBV7-2	TRBD1	.
TGTGCCAGCTCACCACGTTTGTCTAAGTACGAGCAGTACTTC	CASSPRLSKYEQYF	TRBJ2-7	TRBV18	.	.
TGCGCCAGCAGCCAATCTAGCGGGCCTCACAATGAGCAGTTCTTC	CASSQSSGPHNEQFF	TRBJ2-1	TRBV4-3	TRBD2	.
TGTGCCAGCAGCTTTAGCGGGAGCGAAGAGACCCAGTACTTC	CASSFSGSEETQYF	TRBJ2-5	TRBV9	TRBD2	many
TGCGCCAGCAGTGGAGTCAGAAATAACTATGGCTACACCTTC	CASSGVRNNYGYTF	TRBJ1-2	TRBV10-1	.	.
TGTGCCAGCAGTGAATGGAATCTGGGTTCCACTGAAGCTTTCTTT	CASSEWNLGSTEAFF	TRBJ1-1	TRBV25-1	.	few
TGTGCCAGCAGCGGCCTACTAGCGGTCTCGTACGAGCAGTACTTC	CASSGLLAVSYEQYF	TRBJ2-7	TRBV5-5	TRBD2	.
TGTGCCAGCAGTGACAGGGAAAATTCACCCCTCCACTTT	CASSDRENSPLHF	TRBJ1-6	TRBV6-6	TRBD1	.
TGTGCCAGCAGCTTGGGGAGAGATACGCAGTATTTT	CASSLGRDTQYF	TRBJ2-3	TRBV5-4	.	.
TGTGCCAGCAGCTTAAACCCGAGCAGGGATTTTGAGGCCCAGCATTTT	CASSLNPSRDFEAQHF	TRBJ1-5	TRBV7-3	.	.
TGCGCCAGCAGCCAGACTAGCGGGACCCTCTATGAGCAGTTCTTC	CASSQTSGTLYEQFF	TRBJ2-1	TRBV4-1	TRBD2	once
TGTGCCAGCAGTTTCGGGACTAGCGGGAGTTTTTCCTACGAGCAGTACTTC	CASSFGTSGSFSYEQYF	TRBJ2-7	TRBV28	TRBD2	.
TGTGCCAGCAGCCTTCTTGGACCCTCCTACGAGCAGTACTTC	CASSLLGPSYEQYF	TRBJ2-7	TRBV11-2	.	few
TGCGCCAGCAGCTTGGGGGTCCGAGATACGCAGTATTTT	CASSLGVRDTQYF	TRBJ2-3	TRBV5-1	.	.
TGTGCCAGCAGCCAGCCGGGACTAGCGGGACTTGAGCAGTTCTTC	CASSQPGLAGLEQFF	TRBJ2-1	TRBV14	TRBD2	.
TGCAGCGCCACCGGGACTAGTCATACCGGGGAGCTGTTTTTT	CSATGTSHTGELFF	TRBJ2-2	TRBV29-1	TRBD2	.
TGCAGCGTTGAAGGGCTAGCGGGGGCCTACAATGAGCAGTTCTTC	CSVEGLAGAYNEQFF	TRBJ2-1	TRBV29-1	TRBD2	.
TGCGCCAGCAGTTCAGGGCGGGGGCACAATGAGCAGTTCTTC	CASSSGRGHNEQFF	TRBJ2-1	TRBV10-2	.	.
TGTGCCAGCAGTTCCCCCACGGGACTAGCGGGAGCCGGGACCCAGTACTTC	CASSSPTGLAGAGTQYF	TRBJ2-5	TRBV28	TRBD2	.